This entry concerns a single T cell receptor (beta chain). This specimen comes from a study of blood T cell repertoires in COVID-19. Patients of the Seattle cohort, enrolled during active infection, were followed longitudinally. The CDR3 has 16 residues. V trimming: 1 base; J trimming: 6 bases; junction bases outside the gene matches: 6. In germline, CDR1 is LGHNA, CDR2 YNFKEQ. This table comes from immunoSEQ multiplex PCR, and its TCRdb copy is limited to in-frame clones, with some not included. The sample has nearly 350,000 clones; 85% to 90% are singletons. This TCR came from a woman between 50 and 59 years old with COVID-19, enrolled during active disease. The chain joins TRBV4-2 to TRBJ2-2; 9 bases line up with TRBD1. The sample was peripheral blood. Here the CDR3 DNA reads TGTGCCAGCAGCCAAGGGGCCAGGGACAGGGCCGGGGAGCTGTTTTTT. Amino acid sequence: CASSQGARDRAGELFF.